This T cell receptor (beta chain) was identified in a study of OX40 agonist ivuxolimab in advanced cancers. General study points: Part of the nonresponder group also had normalized T-cell clonal expansion that was low. The average count of expanded clones was higher among CD8+ T cells than among CD4+.

Germline V gives CDR1 SGHNT, CDR2 YYREEE (reference sequence). The CDR3 consists of 15 residues. V shed 0 bases, J shed 9 bases, and the junction held 9 bases outside the gene matches. Comments on this clone: What it binds is not known.

Profiled with immunoSEQ multiplex PCR; TCRdb holds only in-frame clones, not every one. The data show about 37,000 clones, about 82% seen once. The input for sequencing was CD4+ or CD8+ T cells sorted from blood, taken in a trial of the OX40 agonist ivuxolimab. This clonotype was sampled from an adult with an advanced solid tumor such as melanoma, head and neck, liver or kidney cancer. The gene calls are TRBV5-4 and TRBJ2-1; 7 bases line up with TRBD1. The CDR3 loop is CASSLGQGDVGEQFF. The CDR3 DNA is TGTGCCAGCAGCTTGGGGCAGGGGGATGTAGGTGAGCAGTTCTTC.